A single sample is the source of the 18 T cell receptor beta chains below, sequenced in a study of CD8 T cells in Susac syndrome. The authors reverse transcribed about 0.45 to 1 ug RNA with random hexamers. TCRdb reprocessed the immunoSEQ multiplex PCR reads with MiXCR, giving one entry per CDR3 protein. The profile covers under 550,000 distinct CDR3 sequences, with roughly 85% appearing a single time and 0.09% to 0.15% taken by the ten largest. The material sequenced was CD8+ T cells from PBMCs. These receptor sequences come from a human donor with multiple sclerosis.

The rearrangement uses TRBV10-3 and TRBJ2-7; TRBD1 matches at 7 bases. CDR1 and CDR2 (germline): ENHRY, SYGVKD. CDR3 length: 13 amino acids. Trimming at V came to 10 bases and at J to 2 bases, leaving 8 bases not matched to a gene. CDR3 amino acids: CATTGTETYEQYF. CDR3 nucleotide sequence: TGTGCCACCACAGGGACAGAGACCTACGAGCAGTACTTC.

This chain joins TRBV6-1 and TRBJ2-3; possible D gene TRBD2, 5 bases. Germline CDR1 MNHNS, CDR2 SASEGT. V was clipped by 6 bases and J by 5 bases, with 15 bases between them. The CDR3 sequence is 14 residues long. The CDR3 DNA reads TGTGCCAGCAGGGAACTAGGGCTGGGAGATACGCAGTATTTT. Its translation: CASRELGLGDTQYF.

The chain is built from TRBV2 and TRBJ1-6; 9 nucleotides match TRBD1. The ends lost 8 bases at V and 7 bases at J; junction bases unmatched: 9. The CDR3 length is 15 residues. CDR1 SNHLY and CDR2 FYNNEI come from the germline V gene. The CDR3, as DNA: TGTGCCAGCTCGGTGGGACAGGGTAGCAATTCACCCCTCCACTTT. Encoded protein: CASSVGQGSNSPLHF.

V and J are TRBV5-1 and TRBJ2-5, with unresolved D. CDR1 and CDR2 (germline): SGHRS, YFSETQ. With 2 bases removed from V and 4 bases from J, the gap between germline ends came to 9 bases. This CDR3 comprises 13 residues. CDR3 amino acids: CASSFFVGETQYF. DNA for the CDR3: TGCGCCAGCAGCTTTTTCGTCGGAGAGACCCAGTACTTC.

The J gene is TRBJ2-1, the V gene TRBV5-1; 8 bases align to TRBD1. The V gene end was trimmed by 2 bases and the J gene end by 1 base; junction bases not matched to a gene: 8. Germline V gene lookup returns CDR1 SGHRS and CDR2 YFSETQ. The CDR3 spans 17 residues. CDR3 protein: CASSLASGGASYNEQFF. The CDR3, as DNA: TGCGCCAGCAGCTTAGCTTCAGGGGGCGCATCCTACAATGAGCAGTTCTTC.

V is TRBV11-2 and J is TRBJ1-2; D gene unclear. Per the germline V gene, CDR1 is SGHAT and CDR2 is FQNNGV. The ends were cut back, 5 bases at V and 2 bases at J, with 9 bases in the middle. The CDR3 has 13 residues. Here the CDR3 DNA reads TGTGCCAGCAGCAAGGAACTGAACTATGGCTACACCTTC. Encoded protein: CASSKELNYGYTF.

The chain recombines TRBV12-3 or TRBV12-4 with TRBJ2-7; D gene unclear. The CDR3 is 12 residues long. Trimming took off 4 bases at V and 0 bases at J, with 4 bases between the two ends. The CDR3 loop is CASSWDSYEQYF. In DNA, the CDR3 is TGTGCCAGCAGTTGGGACTCCTACGAGCAGTACTTC.

The chain couples TRBV29-1 to TRBJ2-1, with 14 bases identical to TRBD2. This CDR3 comprises 18 residues. Germline V lookup: CDR1 SQVTM, CDR2 ANQGSEA. V trimming: 4 bases; J trimming: 2 bases; junction bases outside the gene matches: 10. In DNA, the CDR3 is TGCAGCGTTGGCCTAGGACTAGCGGGGGGAAGCGCCTACAATGAGCAGTTCTTC. It yields the protein CSVGLGLAGGSAYNEQFF.

The chain uses TRBV10-3 and TRBJ2-7, with D tentatively TRBD2 (6 bases). The germline gives CDR1 ENHRY, CDR2 SYGVKD. Trimming removed 10 bases from V and 5 bases from J, with 18 bases in between. This CDR3 is 13 amino acids long. In DNA form, the CDR3 reads TGTGCCAGCACTACAACTAGCTATAACGAGCAGTACTTC. As protein: CASTTTSYNEQYF.

The V gene is TRBV2, the J gene TRBJ2-2, with 8 bases fitting TRBD1. The CDR3 has 15 amino acids. The V and J ends lost 0 bases and 5 bases, in that order; junction bases with no gene match: 2. The germline gives CDR1 SNHLY, CDR2 FYNNEI. The CDR3 DNA reads TGTGCCAGCAGTGAAGCCAGGGGGCGTACCGGGGAGCTGTTTTTT. Amino acids: CASSEARGRTGELFF.

This sequence joins TRBV14 and TRBJ2-7; maybe TRBD1 (6 bases). CDR3 size: 14 residues. CDR1 is SGHDN and CDR2 is FVKESK in the germline V gene. Trimming left V 6 bases short and J 2 bases short, with 14 bases between. Here the CDR3 DNA reads TGTGCCAGCAGTCAAATGGACAGAGCCTACGAGCAGTACTTC. Translation: CASSQMDRAYEQYF.

This clonotype was counted a single time. The chain recombines TRBV30 with TRBJ1-5; tentatively, D is TRBD1 (5 bases). V was shortened by 0 bases and J by 4 bases, with 7 bases between the two germline ends. The CDR3 sequence is 13 residues long. Germline V gene data show CDR1 as GTSNPN and CDR2 as SVGIG (reference sequence). The DNA for the CDR3 is TGTGCCTGGAGTGTGGCAGGGAATCAGCCCCAGCATTTT. Protein sequence: CAWSVAGNQPQHF.

The rearrangement uses TRBV6-2 or TRBV6-3 and TRBJ1-1; D is unclear. This CDR3 region has 13 residues. Between the trimmed V and J ends, which lost 6 bases and 1 base, there was a span of 9 bases. The germline V gene has CDR1 MNHEY and CDR2 SVGEGT. In DNA, the CDR3 is TGTGCCAGCAGCCTCAATACGAACACTGAAGCTTTCTTT. This codes for CASSLNTNTEAFF.

The chain carries TRBV7-9 and TRBJ2-7; the D is unclear. Between the trimmed V and J ends, which lost 4 bases and 7 bases, there was a span of 11 bases. CDR3 length equals 12 residues. From germline, CDR1 is SEHNR and CDR2 FQNEAQ (reference sequence). The CDR3 spells CASSSLNVEQYF. The CDR3 DNA reads TGTGCCAGCAGCTCCCTCAATGTTGAGCAGTACTTC.

The J gene is TRBJ1-2, the V gene TRBV5-1, with a tentative D call TRBD1 (6 bases). There are 16 residues in the CDR3. Germline V lookup: CDR1 SGHRS, CDR2 YFSETQ. The V end was cut by 0 bases, the J end by 5 bases, with 17 bases between. The CDR3 DNA is TGCGCCAGCAGCTTGGAACAGGGTGGGGATCTTTATGGCTACACCTTC. Protein product: CASSLEQGGDLYGYTF.

The chain couples TRBV27 to TRBJ2-7, with a tentative D call TRBD2 (7 bases). CDR3 size: 14 residues. Germline CDR1 MNHEY, CDR2 SMNVEV (reference sequence). V lost 6 bases and J 3 bases, leaving 15 bases between the germline ends. CDR3 sequence (DNA): TGTGCCAGCAGAGGGGGGGGTGAGGGCTACGAGCAGTACTTC. This encodes CASRGGGEGYEQYF.

The V and J genes are TRBV29-1 and TRBJ2-2; no clear D. The CDR3 contains 13 residues. Deletions cut 6 bases from V and 5 bases from J, with 13 bases between. The germline gives CDR1 SQVTM, CDR2 ANQGSEA. The CDR3 nucleotides are TGCAGCGTCCCCGGGTCTGGAACCGGGGAGCTGTTTTTT. It yields the protein CSVPGSGTGELFF.

This clonotype was recorded once. V usage is TRBV20-1 and J usage is TRBJ1-5; D remains ambiguous. V was pared by 0 bases and J by 0 bases, with 9 bases between. The CDR3 spans 15 residues. CDR1 DFQATT and CDR2 SNEGSKA come from the germline V gene (reference sequence). CDR3 DNA: TGCAGTGCTAGAGATTATCAGGTTAGCAATCAGCCCCAGCATTTT. Translated, it gives CSARDYQVSNQPQHF.